The T cell receptor (beta chain) under discussion was sequenced for a study of patients and donors after allogeneic stem cell transplantation. TCRdb redid the calling of the RT-PCR reads with MiXCR, one entry per CDR3 protein. The table records almost 20,000 distinct CDR3 sequences, around 4.5% of them present only once. The CDR3 runs 13 residues. Per the germline V gene, CDR1 is SGHRS and CDR2 is YFSETQ. Trimming cost V 4 bases and J 8 bases, with 14 bases left between them. This clonotype was observed many times. The J gene is TRBJ2-3, the V gene TRBV5-1; weak D call: TRBD2 (5 bases). The sample taken for sequencing was blood, either unsorted or a sorted T cell fraction (not recorded which). The origin of this receptor is a human donor who was either an allogeneic HSCT recipient or a stem cell or donor lymphocyte infusion donor (not recorded which). It is not recorded whose cells these are; they may come from a transplant donor. The CDR3 nucleotides are TGCGCCAGCAGCGAGGGCTCTGTAGGTACGCAGTATTTT. Translating gives CASSEGSVGTQYF.